This T cell receptor beta chain was sequenced in a study of T cells after yellow fever vaccination. TCRdb recomputed calls from the 5' RACE reads with MiXCR, one row per CDR3 protein. Of about 160,000 distinct CDR3 sequences in the sample, around 8.5% were seen once. This clonotype was seen a few times. This CDR3 spans 16 amino acids. V gave up 8 bases and J gave up 6 bases, with 24 bases separating them. Germline values: CDR1 MNHEY, CDR2 SVGAGI. The sequence was obtained from a man in his late teens or twenties who received the YFV17D yellow fever vaccine. The rearrangement joins TRBV6-5 to TRBJ2-3; D may correspond to TRBD1 or TRBD2 (6 bases each). The specimen was CD8+ T cells sorted from PBMCs, collected 45 days after the yellow fever booster vaccination. CDR3: CASWPRGRTWGDTQYF. DNA for the CDR3: TGTGCCAGCTGGCCCCGGGGGCGAACTTGGGGGGATACGCAGTATTTT.